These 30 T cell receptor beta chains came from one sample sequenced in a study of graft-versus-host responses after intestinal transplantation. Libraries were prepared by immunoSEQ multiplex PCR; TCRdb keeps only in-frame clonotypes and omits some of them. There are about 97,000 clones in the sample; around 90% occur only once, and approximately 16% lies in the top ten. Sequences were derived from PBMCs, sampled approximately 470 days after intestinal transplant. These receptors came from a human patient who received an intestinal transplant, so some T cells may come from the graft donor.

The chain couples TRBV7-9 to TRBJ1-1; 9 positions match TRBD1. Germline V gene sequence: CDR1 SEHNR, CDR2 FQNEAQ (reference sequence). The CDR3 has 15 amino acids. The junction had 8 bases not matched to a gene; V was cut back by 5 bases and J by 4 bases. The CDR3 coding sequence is TGTGCCAGCAGCCCGACGACAGGGGGTGGCACTGAAGCTTTCTTT. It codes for CASSPTTGGGTEAFF.

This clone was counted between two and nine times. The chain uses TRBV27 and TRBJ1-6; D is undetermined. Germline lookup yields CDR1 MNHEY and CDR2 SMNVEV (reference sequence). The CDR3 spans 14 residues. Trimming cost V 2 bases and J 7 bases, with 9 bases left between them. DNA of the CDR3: TGTGCCAGCAGTTTACTATTCCCGAATTCACCCCTCCACTTT. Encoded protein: CASSLLFPNSPLHF.

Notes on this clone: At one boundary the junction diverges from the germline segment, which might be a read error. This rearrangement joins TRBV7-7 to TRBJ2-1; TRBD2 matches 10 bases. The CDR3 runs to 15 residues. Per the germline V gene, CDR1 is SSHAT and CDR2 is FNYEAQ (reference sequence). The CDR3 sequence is CASSLLAGNYNEQFF. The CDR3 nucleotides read TGTGCTAGCAGCTTACTAGCGGGGAACTACAATGAGCAGTTCTTC.

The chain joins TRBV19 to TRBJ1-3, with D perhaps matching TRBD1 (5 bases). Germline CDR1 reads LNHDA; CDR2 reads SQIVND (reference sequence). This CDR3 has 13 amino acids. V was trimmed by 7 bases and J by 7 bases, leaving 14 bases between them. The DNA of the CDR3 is TGTGCCAGTAAGGCCCAGGGAGGGAACACCATATATTTT. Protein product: CASKAQGGNTIYF.

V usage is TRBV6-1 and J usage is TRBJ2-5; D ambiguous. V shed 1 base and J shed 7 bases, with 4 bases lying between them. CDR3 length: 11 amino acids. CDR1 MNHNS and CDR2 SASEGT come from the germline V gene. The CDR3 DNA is TGTGCCAGCAGTGAAGTAGGGACCCAGTACTTC. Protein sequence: CASSEVGTQYF.

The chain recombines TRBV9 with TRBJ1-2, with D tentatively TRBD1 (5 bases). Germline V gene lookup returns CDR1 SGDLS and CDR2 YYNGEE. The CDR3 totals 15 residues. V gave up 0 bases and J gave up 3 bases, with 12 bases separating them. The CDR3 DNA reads TGTGCCAGCAGCGTAGGCGGGGGAAGGGACTATGGCTACACCTTC. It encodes CASSVGGGRDYGYTF.

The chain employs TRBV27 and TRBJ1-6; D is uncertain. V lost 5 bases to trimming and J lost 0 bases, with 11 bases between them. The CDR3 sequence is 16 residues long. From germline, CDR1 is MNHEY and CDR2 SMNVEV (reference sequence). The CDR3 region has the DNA TGTGCCAGCAGTCCTTGGACCTCCTCCTATAATTCACCCCTCCACTTT. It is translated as CASSPWTSSYNSPLHF.

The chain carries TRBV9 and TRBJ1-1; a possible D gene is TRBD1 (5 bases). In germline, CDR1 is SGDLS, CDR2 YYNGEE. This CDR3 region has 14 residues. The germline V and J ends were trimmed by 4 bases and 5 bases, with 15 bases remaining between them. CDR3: CASSPGTSGTEAFF. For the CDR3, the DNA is TGTGCCAGCAGCCCGGGGACGTCGGGTACTGAAGCTTTCTTT.

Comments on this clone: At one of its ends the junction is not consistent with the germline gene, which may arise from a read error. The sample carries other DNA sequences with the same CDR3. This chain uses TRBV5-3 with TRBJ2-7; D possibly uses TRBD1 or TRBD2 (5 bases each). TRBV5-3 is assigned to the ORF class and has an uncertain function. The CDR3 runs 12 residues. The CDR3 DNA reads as TGTGCCAGAGGGGACCGGGGCTACGAGCAGTACTTT. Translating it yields CARGDRGYEQYF.

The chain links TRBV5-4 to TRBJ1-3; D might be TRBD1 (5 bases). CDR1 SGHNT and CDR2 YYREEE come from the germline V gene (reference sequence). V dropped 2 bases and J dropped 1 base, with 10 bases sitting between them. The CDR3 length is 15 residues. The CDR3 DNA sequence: TGTGCCAGCAGCTTCTGGGGGATGTCTGGAAACACCATATATTTT. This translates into CASSFWGMSGNTIYF.

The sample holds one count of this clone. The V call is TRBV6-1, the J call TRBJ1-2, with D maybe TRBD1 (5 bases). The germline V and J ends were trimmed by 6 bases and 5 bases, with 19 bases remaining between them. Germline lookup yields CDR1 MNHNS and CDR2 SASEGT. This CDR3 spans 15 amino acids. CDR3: CASRGETEMGYGYTF. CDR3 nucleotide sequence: TGTGCCAGCAGGGGGGAGACAGAAATGGGTTATGGCTACACCTTC.

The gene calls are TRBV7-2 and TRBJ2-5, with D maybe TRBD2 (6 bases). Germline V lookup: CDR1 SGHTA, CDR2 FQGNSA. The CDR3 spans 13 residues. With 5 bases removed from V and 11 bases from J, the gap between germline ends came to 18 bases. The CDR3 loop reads CASSILAPGEQYF. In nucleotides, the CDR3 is TGTGCCAGCAGCATCCTCGCCCCGGGGGAGCAGTACTTC.

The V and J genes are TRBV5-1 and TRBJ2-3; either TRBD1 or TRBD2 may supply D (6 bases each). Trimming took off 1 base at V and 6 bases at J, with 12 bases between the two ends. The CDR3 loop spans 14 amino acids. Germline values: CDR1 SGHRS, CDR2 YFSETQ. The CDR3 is CASSLTGGGDTQYF. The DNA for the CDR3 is TGCGCCAGCAGCTTGACCGGGGGCGGGGATACGCAGTATTTT. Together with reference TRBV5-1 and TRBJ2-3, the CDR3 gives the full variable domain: KAGVTQTPRYLIKTRGQQVTLSCSPISGHRSVSWYQQTPGQGLQFLFEYFSETQRNKGNFPGRFSGRQFSNSRSEMNVSTLELGDSALYLCASSLTGGGDTQYFGPGTRLTVL.

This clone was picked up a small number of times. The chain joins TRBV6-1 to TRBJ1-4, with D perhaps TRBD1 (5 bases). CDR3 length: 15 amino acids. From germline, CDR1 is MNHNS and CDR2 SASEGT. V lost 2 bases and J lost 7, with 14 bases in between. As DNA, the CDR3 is TGTGCCAGCAGTGAACTTCGGGGGGGAGGTGAAAAACTGTTTTTT. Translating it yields CASSELRGGGEKLFF.

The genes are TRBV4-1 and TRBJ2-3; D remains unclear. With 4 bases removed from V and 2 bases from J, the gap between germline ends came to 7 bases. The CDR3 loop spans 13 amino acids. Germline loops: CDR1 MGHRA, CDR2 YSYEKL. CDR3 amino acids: CASSLGPTDTQYF. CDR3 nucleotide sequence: TGCGCCAGCAGCCTCGGCCCCACAGATACGCAGTATTTT.

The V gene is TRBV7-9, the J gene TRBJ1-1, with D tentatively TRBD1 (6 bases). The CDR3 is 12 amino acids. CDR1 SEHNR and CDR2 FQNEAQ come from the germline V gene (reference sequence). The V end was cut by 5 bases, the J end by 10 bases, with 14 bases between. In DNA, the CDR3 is TGTGCCAGCAGCCCCGGGACACGCGGAGCTTTCTTT. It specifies CASSPGTRGAFF.

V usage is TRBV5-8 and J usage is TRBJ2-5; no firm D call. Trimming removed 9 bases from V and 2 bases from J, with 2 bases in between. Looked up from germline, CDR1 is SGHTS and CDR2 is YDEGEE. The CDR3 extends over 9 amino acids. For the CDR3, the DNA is TGTGCCAATCAAGAGACCCAGTACTTC. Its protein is CANQETQYF.

The CDR3 spells CASPPEAGNYGYTF. The CDR3, as DNA: TGTGCCAGCCCCCCGGAGGCGGGGAACTATGGCTACACCTTC. The V gene is TRBV2, the J gene TRBJ1-2; D is unclear. The CDR3 has 14 amino acids. Germline values: CDR1 SNHLY, CDR2 FYNNEI. Trimming removed 8 bases at V and 2 bases at J, with 15 bases between.

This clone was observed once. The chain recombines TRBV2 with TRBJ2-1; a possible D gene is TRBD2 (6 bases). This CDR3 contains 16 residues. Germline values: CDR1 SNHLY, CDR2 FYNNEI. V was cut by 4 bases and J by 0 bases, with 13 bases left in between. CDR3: CASSGHRGSSYNEQFF. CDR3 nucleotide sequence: TGTGCCAGCAGTGGGCACCGGGGGAGCTCCTACAATGAGCAGTTCTTC.

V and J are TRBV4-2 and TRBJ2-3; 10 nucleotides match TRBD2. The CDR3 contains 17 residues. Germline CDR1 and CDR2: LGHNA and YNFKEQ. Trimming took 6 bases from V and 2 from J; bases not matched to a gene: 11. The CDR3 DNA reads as TGTGCCAGCAGGATTTCTGTTCTAGCGGGGGACACAGATACGCAGTATTTT. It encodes CASRISVLAGDTDTQYF.

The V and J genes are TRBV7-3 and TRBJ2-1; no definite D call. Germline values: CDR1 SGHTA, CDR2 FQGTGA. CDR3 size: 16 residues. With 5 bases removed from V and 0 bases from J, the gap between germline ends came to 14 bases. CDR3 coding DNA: TGTGCCAGCAGCCTACGCACTGATGGCTCCTACAATGAGCAGTTCTTC. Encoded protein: CASSLRTDGSYNEQFF.

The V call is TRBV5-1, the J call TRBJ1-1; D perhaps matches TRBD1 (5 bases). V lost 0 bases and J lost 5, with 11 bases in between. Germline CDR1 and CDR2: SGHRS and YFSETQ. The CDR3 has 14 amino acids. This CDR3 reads CASSLDGGETEAFF. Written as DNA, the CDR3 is TGCGCCAGCAGCTTGGATGGGGGAGAGACTGAAGCTTTCTTT.

The CDR3 spells CASSVGERGGLLDGYTF. The CDR3 coding sequence is TGTGCCAGCAGCGTAGGAGAACGAGGGGGCCTTTTGGATGGCTACACCTTC. J is TRBJ1-2 and V is TRBV9; TRBD1 agrees at 7 bases. Germline V lookup: CDR1 SGDLS, CDR2 YYNGEE. The length of the CDR3 is 17 residues. V lost 0 bases to trimming and J lost 6 bases; unmatched junction nucleotides: 14.

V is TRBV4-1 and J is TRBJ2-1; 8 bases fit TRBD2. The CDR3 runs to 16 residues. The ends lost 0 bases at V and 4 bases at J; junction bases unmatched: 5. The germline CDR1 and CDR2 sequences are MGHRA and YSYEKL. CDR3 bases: TGCGCCAGCAGCCAAGATGAGGGACTAGGATACAATGAGCAGTTCTTC. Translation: CASSQDEGLGYNEQFF.

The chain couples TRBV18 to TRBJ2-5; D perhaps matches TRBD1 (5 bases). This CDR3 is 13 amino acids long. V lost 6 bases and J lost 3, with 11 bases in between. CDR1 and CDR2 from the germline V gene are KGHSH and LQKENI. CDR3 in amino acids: CASSLQGEETQYF. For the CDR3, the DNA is TGTGCCAGCTCGCTCCAAGGGGAAGAGACCCAGTACTTC.

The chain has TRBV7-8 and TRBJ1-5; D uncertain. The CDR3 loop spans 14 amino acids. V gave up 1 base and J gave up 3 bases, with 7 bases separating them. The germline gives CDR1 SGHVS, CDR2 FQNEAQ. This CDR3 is CASSLGTHNQPQHF. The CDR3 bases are TGTGCCAGCAGCTTAGGGACCCACAATCAGCCCCAGCATTTT.

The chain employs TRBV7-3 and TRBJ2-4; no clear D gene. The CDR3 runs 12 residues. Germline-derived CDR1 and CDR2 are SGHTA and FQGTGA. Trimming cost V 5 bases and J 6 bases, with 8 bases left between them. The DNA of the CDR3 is TGTGCCAGCAGCCCGGACGGAAACATTCAGTACTTC. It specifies CASSPDGNIQYF.

DNA for the CDR3: TGTGCCAGCAGCCCAGCCCCGACTGGAACCTACGAGCAGTACTTC. Amino acid sequence: CASSPAPTGTYEQYF. The genes are TRBV5-6 and TRBJ2-7, with D uncertain. The CDR3 consists of 15 residues. From germline, CDR1 is SGHDT and CDR2 YYEEEE. Trimming stripped 4 bases from V and 2 bases from J, with 16 bases between.

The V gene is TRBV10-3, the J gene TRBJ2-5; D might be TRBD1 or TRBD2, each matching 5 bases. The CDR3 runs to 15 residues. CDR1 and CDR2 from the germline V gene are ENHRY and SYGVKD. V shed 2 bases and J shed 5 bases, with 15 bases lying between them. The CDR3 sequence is CAISETVGTGETQYF. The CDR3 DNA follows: TGTGCCATCAGTGAGACCGTCGGGACGGGGGAGACCCAGTACTTC.

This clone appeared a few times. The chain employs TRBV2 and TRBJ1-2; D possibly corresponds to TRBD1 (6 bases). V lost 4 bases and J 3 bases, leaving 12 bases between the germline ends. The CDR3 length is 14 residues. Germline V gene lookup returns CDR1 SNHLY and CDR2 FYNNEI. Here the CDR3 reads CASSGGRGYYGYTF. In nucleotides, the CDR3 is TGTGCCAGCAGTGGTGGCAGGGGATACTATGGCTACACCTTC.